The clone carrying this T cell receptor beta chain has ten or more counts. Its antigen remains unidentified. Hyperthyroidism, newly diagnosed and lasting under 2 months, affected patients aged 18 to 65. The record originates from a study of T cells in Graves' hyperthyroidism and ophthalmopathy. Study outcomes and limitations: Ophthalmopathy and stable hyperthyroidism were told apart by a 13 V-J model.

Germline CDR1 reads MNHEY; CDR2 reads SVGEGT. There are 14 residues in the CDR3. The V end lost 2 bases, the J end lost 5 bases, and 13 bases lay between the germline ends. From RNA transcripts, TCR beta CDR3 regions were amplified. When the TCR CDR3 underwent first-round RT-PCR, the HTBI primer set was used. TCRdb analysed the multiplex PCR reads with MiXCR anew, one entry per CDR3 protein. The sample holds hundreds of thousands of distinct CDR3 sequences, about 14% seen once. Sequenced: blood. The TCR sequence derives from a woman between 18 and 29 years old with Graves' hyperthyroidism. The chain is built from TRBV6-2 or TRBV6-3 and TRBJ2-7; D might be TRBD1 (5 bases). CDR3 nucleotides: TGTGCCAGCAGTTACACGAACAGGTTCCACGAGCAGTACTTC. The encoded protein is CASSYTNRFHEQYF.